This TCR beta chain was identified in a study of T cells in Graves' hyperthyroidism and ophthalmopathy. The investigators amplified TCR beta CDR3 regions from RNA transcripts. TCR CDR3 regions were first amplified by RT-PCR with HTBI primers. TCRdb used MiXCR to reprocess the multiplex PCR reads, holding one entry per CDR3 protein. The sample consists of about 840,000 distinct CDR3 sequences, around 39% of them appearing once. The ends were cut back, 4 bases at V and 8 bases at J, with 14 bases in the middle. The CDR3 has 13 residues. At least ten counts were recorded for this clonotype. This TCR came from a man younger than 35 with Graves' hyperthyroidism. The sample consisted of blood. V gene TRBV12-3 or TRBV12-4 combines with J gene TRBJ1-2; the D gene is possibly TRBD1 (6 bases). The CDR3 loop reads CASSSPGAGGYTF. CDR3 DNA: TGTGCCAGCAGTTCTCCAGGGGCTGGAGGCTACACCTTC.